This entry is about one TCR beta chain. In the authors' methods: Nucleated cell number was recorded as an estimate derived from reference gene primer amplification. This table comes from immunoSEQ multiplex PCR, and its TCRdb copy is limited to in-frame clones, with some not included. V, J and clone size were drawn from that table, and D and trimming were deduced from the DNA. The sample contains 250,000 to 300,000 clones, over 75% of which appear only once. The V end lost 2 bases, the J end lost 5 bases, and 7 bases lay between the germline ends. In germline, CDR1 is LGHNA, CDR2 YSLEER. The CDR3 has 13 residues. This sample stems from a study of blood T cell repertoires in COVID-19. For the study at large: Samples representing acute and convalescent COVID-19 were sourced from the United States, Italy and Spain. PBMCs, B-cell-depleted T cells, or T cells provided the cDNA or gDNA that made up the material.

The chain joins TRBV4-3 to TRBJ2-1; D is unclear. Source material: peripheral blood. The clonotype comes from a man aged 45-65 years with active or convalescent COVID-19. The CDR3 nucleotides read TGCGCCAGCAGCCAAAGCCTTAACAATGAGCAGTTCTTC. Amino acid sequence: CASSQSLNNEQFF.